This TCR beta chain was sequenced during a study of cytomegalovirus exposure and HLA in healthy donors. Study conclusions and caveats: HLA alleles showed associations with some 17,000 TCR beta sequences in a later analysis, at a 0.05 false discovery rate. Previous analysis showed most TCR beta V segments were productive about 87% or about 30% of the time. A missense DCLRE1C variant was associated with V- and J-gene trimming of TCR beta chains in a later analysis, and an independent cohort replicated the association.

Primers for the PCR totalled 60 Vbeta and 13 Jbeta. In the source study's methods: In a later analysis, the count reached some 73 million unique TCR beta chains, with roughly 12 million shared. Profiling relied on immunoSEQ multiplex PCR, and the TCRdb table lists in-frame clones only, not all of them. Clone size and the V and J calls come from that table; the DNA yielded D and trimming. The sample yields 130,000 to 150,000 clones, 78% seen once. V gave up 5 bases and J gave up 6 bases; unmatched junction bases: 8. The CDR3 has 15 amino acids. The germline V gene has CDR1 SGHAT and CDR2 FQNNGV. As regards this clone: What it binds is not known.

J is TRBJ2-4 and V is TRBV11-2, with 9 bases that match TRBD1. The specimen was PBMCs. This receptor was obtained from a woman between 18 and 30 years old in good health and CMV-seropositive. CDR3 region: CASSLGQGYGNIQYF. The CDR3 DNA reads as TGTGCCAGCAGCCTGGGACAGGGTTATGGAAACATTCAGTACTTC.